This T cell receptor beta chain comes out of a study of cytomegalovirus exposure and HLA in healthy donors (dated by TCRdb to about 2017). About the study as a whole: An earlier analysis of roughly 630 of the donors reported about 250 Gb of sequence data and 100 million to 130 million unique TCR beta sequences from approximately 180 million T cells. An early release that covered about 640 HLA-typed donors contained 300 to 350 gigabases of sequencing data and roughly 84 million unique TCR sequences. The genetic ancestry cluster associated with self-reported Caucasian donors included 81% of the 350 to 500 genotyped donors. The aim of the study was to test whether cataloging public T cell receptors could identify signatures of past pathogen exposure. The study profiled the T cell repertoires of 666 subjects by immunosequencing and related them to cytomegalovirus serostatus. In addition to the first cohort of hundreds of subjects, a separate validation cohort of approximately 120 different subjects was used. To predict cytomegalovirus infection status, the study brought together high-throughput TCR immunosequencing, statistical association of individual TCRs with disease status, and machine learning. A later analysis re-examined previously published TCR beta repertoires from around 670 donors and added high-resolution HLA genotyping to investigate patterns of TCR occurrence. In the later analysis, no new phenotypic data were used to find candidate immune exposures; instead, reliance was placed on TCR beta sequences and their occurrence across donors. An earlier analysis of about 600 of the donors used high-throughput TCR beta sequencing to judge whether each TCR beta V gene segment behaved as functional or pseudogenic. Donor age, sex, ethnicity and CMV serostatus were compiled together with the repertoire data. In a later genetic analysis, genome-wide SNP genotypes for about three fifths of the 666 donors were used, and that subset was treated as a discovery cohort. Every repertoire in the discovery cohort had been generated on one and the same sequencing platform. Class I and class II HLA loci were covered by the typing at four-digit resolution. The number of donors typed differed by locus, with about 629-640 for A, B, C, DRB1 and DQB1, around 500 for DQA1, 600 to 610 for DPA1, and under 490 for DPB1. Several DR-DQ haplotypes were handled as single units for association and clustering because linkage in the cohort was strong. On average, roughly 200,000 unique TCR beta nucleotide sequences were sequenced per donor among several hundred genotyped donors of the cohort, with roughly 18% of those sequences being non-productive. Results and caveats for the whole study, not just this receptor: A further reported finding was that TCR beta sequences accurately predicted the HLA-A and HLA-B alleles for most subjects in the first cohort. According to the authors, the approach could potentially be generalized to other disease states and immunological phenotypes. Because counts were too low, more than 15 rarely observed V segments, including chromosome 9 orphons, were excluded from the earlier analysis of some 540 of the donors. HLA typing was unavailable for some donors at each locus, so association tests used only the typed subset. Sequencing depth was assumed to be roughly uniform across donors in the presence/absence analyses, though that assumption may not hold. Some IMGT-functional V segments, including TRBV6-2 and TRBV6-3, could not be told apart with the 87-base-pair reads, so those segments were excluded. Several of the top co-occurrence clusters appeared to be linked to parvovirus B19, influenza, CMV and Epstein-Barr virus, according to a later analysis. V-gene and J-gene trimming of TCR beta chains was associated with a missense DCLRE1C variant in a later genetic analysis, and the association was replicated in an independent cohort. A later analysis found that most CMV-associated TCR beta chains appeared HLA-restricted, with HLA associations seemingly driven largely by CMV exposure. According to a later analysis, TCR association rates differed among HLA loci, with DRB1 alleles showing the most associated TCRs and HLA-C alleles showing the fewest. Broadly in line with IMGT annotations, most TCR beta V segments showed up in productive rearrangements about 87% or about 30% of the time in an earlier analysis of 587 of the donors. This cohort had only TCR beta chains sequenced, and the lack of alpha or paired-chain data limited which features could be detected. A few of the identified cytomegalovirus-associated TCR beta chains were confirmed in vitro to be specific for cytomegalovirus antigens. Strong co-occurrence of HLA alleles, especially DR and DQ, made assigning TCR associations to individual alleles difficult. In a later genetic analysis, fewer N-insertions in productive TCRs were reported among donors in an Asian-associated ancestry cluster than the roughly 710-donor mean. Most TCR sequences were seen in very few donors, while some public TCRs were found in many individuals. In a later analysis, some 18,000 TCR beta sequences were associated with specific HLA alleles at a false discovery rate of 0.05. A cluster of highly shared sequence variants was judged likely to be a technical artifact of the sequencing pipeline. Linkage disequilibrium might explain the correlated functional status among segregating V segments, but an unknown experimental factor could not be excluded. The classifier was reported to diagnose cytomegalovirus status with high specificity and sensitivity in both the original cohort and the validation cohort. CMV serostatus was the only immune exposure information available for the cohort. In the study, roughly 160 TCR beta chains were listed as associated with cytomegalovirus. Compared with equally common non-associated chains, HLA-associated TCR beta chains in a later analysis were more clonally expanded and had lower generation probabilities.

The library came from the immunoSEQ multiplex PCR assay. The multiplex PCR relied on a mix of 60 forward primers for TCR Vbeta segments and 13 reverse primers for TCR Jbeta segments. Amplification of the CDR3 region of rearranged TCR beta genes was performed with a multiplex PCR assay on genomic DNA. The amplified TCR beta libraries were sequenced on the Illumina HiSeq System as 87-base-pair reads. On the study's bioinformatics: In a later analysis, some 80 million unique TCR beta chains were counted across the approximately 640 repertoires, and roughly 11 million of these chains were shared by at least two donors. A nearest-neighbor algorithm error-corrected the raw reads and collapsed the reads into unique sequences, merging closely related sequences to remove PCR and sequencing errors. Alignment of CDR3 sequences to IMGT reference sequences was used to assign V, D and J gene segments. For a sequence to be retained, a match of at least six nucleotides to both a V gene segment and a J gene segment was required. A rearrangement was called productive if the CDR3 had no stop codons and remained in frame with V and J, and every other rearrangement was called non-productive. CDR3 was defined according to IMGT convention as the region running from the second conserved V-encoded cysteine to the conserved J-encoded phenylalanine. Sequences without an unambiguous match to a single V gene segment were excluded from the earlier analysis of about 630 of the donors. An earlier analysis of fewer than 650 of the donors classified V segments as functional when productive rearrangements were above 56.7% and as segregating when the standard deviation between donors was above 5%. A statistical classification framework was developed to diagnose cytomegalovirus status using the catalog of TCR beta chain sequences. In a later analysis, V and J genes were assigned by comparing TCR nucleotide sequences against IMGT/GENE-DB human TR gene sequences. The TCRdist pipeline was used in a later analysis to assign CDR3 sequences and most-parsimonious VDJ recombination scenarios. A later analysis defined each TCR beta chain by its CDR3 amino acid sequence plus V-gene family, and excluded reads lacking a unique V-gene family. As a way to deal with suspected cross-contamination and a sequencing artifact, a later analysis dropped 450 to 600 nucleotide sequences that were highly shared and had low generation probability. A later analysis calculated a clonal expansion index for each public chain from normalized within-repertoire ranks of inferred template counts. In a later analysis, generation probabilities were computed with a VDJ recombination model fitted to out-of-frame rearrangements, and the resulting probabilities were checked against IGoR. A later analysis scored TCR-TCR, TCR-HLA and TCR-CMV co-occurrence with hypergeometric tests, applying a repertoire-size bias correction to TCR pairs. False discovery rates were estimated in a later analysis by permuting HLA or CMV assignments 20 times. In a later analysis, co-occurring TCRs were grouped using DBSCAN, with TCRdist sequence similarity added in when clustering inside HLA-allele-positive subsets. Repertoires with fewer than 30,000 or more than 120,000 public chains, plus five repertoires with anomalous nucleotide sharing, were excluded from co-occurrence clustering. TCRdb carries this immuneACCESS record with in-frame sequences only. Its versions omit some clonotypes, under half of them owing to an unresolved V gene in the studies checked, with the rest unexplained. V and J calls and clone size follow that table, whereas D and trimming were derived from the DNA. The sample data list fewer than 140,000 clones, and about three quarters of these were observed just once. The leading ten clones occupy approximately 0.8% of the sample.

Comment on this clone: The antigen this receptor binds is unknown. No base quality information exists; no much larger clone differs at one position.

From cysteine to phenylalanine, the CDR3 is 12 amino acids long. Only the CDR3 DNA is retained, 36 bases long and in frame from the first base. The germline V gene (reference sequence) yields SEHNR for CDR1 and FQNEAQ for CDR2. Trimming takes 7 bases from V and 5 bases from J, and the germline ends sit 8 bases apart. In total, fewer than 750 healthy bone marrow donors made up the cohort. At the time of sampling, all cohort members were nominally healthy, though unrecorded immune exposures were likely present. The donor tested CMV seronegative, placing the donor among the roughly 350 seronegative members of the cohort. A peripheral blood sample was provided by each donor, and peripheral blood mononuclear cells were used for TCR beta sequencing. The Qiagen DNeasy Blood Extraction Kit was used to extract genomic DNA from the blood cell samples.

The receptor chain draws on TRBV7-9 and TRBJ2-2, with TRBD1 tentatively as D gene (6 bases match). Sample: PBMCs. The receptor was derived from a boy aged 5-17 years in good health and CMV-seronegative. The CDR3 protein sequence reads: CASTQGTGELFF. The DNA is as follows: TGTGCCAGCACCCAGGGGACCGGGGAGCTGTTTTTT.